A selection of T cell receptor beta chains follows, all from one sample in a study of response to subunit inactivated influenza vaccine. TCRdb analysed the RT-PCR reads with MiXCR anew, one entry per CDR3 protein. The sample comprises under 550,000 distinct CDR3 sequences, about 7.6% of which are singletons, and roughly 13% rests with the top ten. The source material was PBMCs from blood, sampled 23 to 25 months after vaccination. Every receptor here comes from a man aged 50-75 years who received an inactivated influenza vaccine. Both conserved end residues are part of each CDR3. D genes are given only for firm matches. Some rows mark clone size as missing; the rest say once, few, many or name a class of expanded clone.

>.|many|14|TRBJ1-6|TRBV12-3/TRBV12-4
TGTGCCAGCAAGCCAGGGTTGGATCGGTCACCCCTCCACTTT
CASKPGLDRSPLHF
>.|few|15|TRBJ2-7|TRBV18
TGTGCCAGCTCACCAGATTGGCCGGGGTCCTACGAGCAGTACTTC
CASSPDWPGSYEQYF
>.|many|15|TRBJ2-7|TRBV20-1
TGCAGTGCTAGAGATATGAGCGACGGGCCCTACGAGCAGTACTTC
CSARDMSDGPYEQYF
>.|many|14|TRBJ2-1|TRBV6-5
TGTGCCAGCAGTCCAGGGGTTGGGTACAATGAGCAGTTCTTC
CASSPGVGYNEQFF
>TRBD1|many|12|TRBJ1-2|TRBV12-3/TRBV12-4
TGTGCCAGCAGCTGGACAGGCGGGGGCTACACCTTC
CASSWTGGGYTF
>.|.|15|TRBJ2-7|TRBV6-2/TRBV6-3
TGTGCCAGCAGTTACTCTGGGGGTTCAAAATACGAGCAGTACTTC
CASSYSGGSKYEQYF
>TRBD2|.|16|TRBJ2-1|TRBV6-5
TGTGCCAGCAGTTACTCGCCTAGCGGGATCCGCAATGAGCAGTTCTTC
CASSYSPSGIRNEQFF
>TRBD1|few|17|TRBJ2-1|TRBV24-1
TGTGCCACCAGTGATCCTGCCGGGACAGGGGTGTACAATGAGCAGTTCTTC
CATSDPAGTGVYNEQFF
>.|.|12|TRBJ1-2|TRBV25-1
TGTGCCAGCATTGGGGACACCTATGGCTACACCTTC
CASIGDTYGYTF
>TRBD1|few|15|TRBJ2-1|TRBV20-1
TGCAGTGCTACCACCCCCGGGACAGGGAACAATGAGCAGTTCTTC
CSATTPGTGNNEQFF
>.|few|15|TRBJ1-3|TRBV4-3
TGCGCCAGCAGCCAAGATCTAGACTCTGGAAACACCATATATTTT
CASSQDLDSGNTIYF
>.|.|11|TRBJ2-7|TRBV20-1
TGCAGTGCTGAGGGACTTTCCGAGCAGTACTTC
CSAEGLSEQYF
>.|few|15|TRBJ2-5|TRBV4-3
TGCGCCAGCAGCCAAGAGTTCAGAGTAAGCGAGACCCAGTACTTC
CASSQEFRVSETQYF
>.|many|13|TRBJ1-2|TRBV11-2
TGTGCCAGCAGCAACTCGGGACGGGAAGGCTACACCTTC
CASSNSGREGYTF
>.|many|17|TRBJ2-1|TRBV10-3
TGTGCCATCAGTGAGTCGATACAGGCAAGCTCCTACAATGAGCAGTTCTTC
CAISESIQASSYNEQFF
>.|few|14|TRBJ1-2|TRBV19
TGTGCCAGTAGTGCGACGGAGGCTCGATATGGCTACACCTTC
CASSATEARYGYTF
>.|many|14|TRBJ1-1|TRBV11-2
TGTGCCAGCAGCCCGGGACCTCGGGCCACTGAAGCTTTCTTT
CASSPGPRATEAFF
>.|many|13|TRBJ2-5|TRBV20-1
TGCAGCGGCCTGGGGCCTTTCAAGGAGACCCAGTACTTC
CSGLGPFKETQYF
>.|few|13|TRBJ2-7|TRBV20-1
TGCAGTGCTAGAGATAGGCGGTTCGACGAGCAGTACTTC
CSARDRRFDEQYF
>.|.|14|TRBJ1-2|TRBV2
TGTGCCAGCAGTGAGAGGACCGTCGGTGGGGGCTACACCTTC
CASSERTVGGGYTF